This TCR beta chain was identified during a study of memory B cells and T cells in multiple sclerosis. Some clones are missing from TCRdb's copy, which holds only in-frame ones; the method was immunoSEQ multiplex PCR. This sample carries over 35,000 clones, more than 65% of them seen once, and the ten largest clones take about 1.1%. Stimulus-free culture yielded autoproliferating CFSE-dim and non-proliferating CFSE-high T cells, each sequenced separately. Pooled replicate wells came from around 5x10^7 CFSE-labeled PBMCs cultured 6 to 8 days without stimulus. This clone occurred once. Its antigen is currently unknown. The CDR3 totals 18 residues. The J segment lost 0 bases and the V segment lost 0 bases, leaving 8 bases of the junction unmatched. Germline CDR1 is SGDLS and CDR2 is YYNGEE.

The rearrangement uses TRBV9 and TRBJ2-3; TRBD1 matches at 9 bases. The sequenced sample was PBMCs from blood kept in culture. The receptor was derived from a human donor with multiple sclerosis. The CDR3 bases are TGTGCCAGCAGCGTAGGCTACTTACAGGGGGCTAGCACAGATACGCAGTATTTT. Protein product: CASSVGYLQGASTDTQYF.